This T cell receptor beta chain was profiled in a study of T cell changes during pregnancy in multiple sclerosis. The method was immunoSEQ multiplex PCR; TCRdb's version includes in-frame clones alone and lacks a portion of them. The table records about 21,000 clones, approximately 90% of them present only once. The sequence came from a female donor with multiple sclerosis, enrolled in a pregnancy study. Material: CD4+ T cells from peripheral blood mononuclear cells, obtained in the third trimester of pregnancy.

In DNA form, the CDR3 reads TGCGCCAGCAGCCCTGGGGACAGGGGGCGAGGAGAGACCCAGTACTTC. Translated, it gives CASSPGDRGRGETQYF. The gene calls are TRBV5-1 and TRBJ2-5; TRBD1 aligns across 12 bases. The V segment lost 4 bases and the J segment 4 bases; nucleotides outside the gene matches: 8. CDR1 SGHRS and CDR2 YFSETQ come from the germline V gene. This CDR3 has 16 residues.